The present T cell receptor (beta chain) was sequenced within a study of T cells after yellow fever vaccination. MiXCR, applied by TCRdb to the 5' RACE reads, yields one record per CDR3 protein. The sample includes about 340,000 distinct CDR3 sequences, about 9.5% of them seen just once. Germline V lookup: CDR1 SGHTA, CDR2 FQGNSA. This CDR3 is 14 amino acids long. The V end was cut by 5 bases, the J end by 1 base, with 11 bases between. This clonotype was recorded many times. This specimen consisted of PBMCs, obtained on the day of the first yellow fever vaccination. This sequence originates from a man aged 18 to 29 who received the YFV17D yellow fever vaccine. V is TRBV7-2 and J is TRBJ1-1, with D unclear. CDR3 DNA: TGTGCCAGCAGCCCCAGTCGTTGGAACACTGAAGCTTTCTTT. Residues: CASSPSRWNTEAFF.